The 28 T cell receptor beta chains given below trace back to one sample, sequenced in a study of response to subunit inactivated influenza vaccine. In TCRdb, the RT-PCR reads were re-called with MiXCR into one record per CDR3 protein. The sample lists 250,000 to 350,000 distinct CDR3 sequences, about 20% occurring once. The specimen comprised PBMCs from blood, sampled roughly 20 months after vaccination. Every receptor here comes from a man between 45 and 75 years old who received an inactivated influenza vaccine.

There are many counts of this clonotype. This chain connects TRBV6-1 to TRBJ1-3; perhaps TRBD1 as D (6 bases). CDR1 MNHNS and CDR2 SASEGT come from the germline V gene. This CDR3 region has 16 residues. V lost 6 bases, J lost 3 bases, and 18 bases lay in between. CDR3 coding DNA: TGTGCCAGCAGCAACAGGGTAGTTGGGAGTGGAAACACCATATATTTT. Encoded protein: CASSNRVVGSGNTIYF.

This clonotype has more than one count but fewer than ten. V and J are TRBV7-2 and TRBJ1-3; 7 bases are shared with TRBD1. The CDR3 runs 16 residues. The V gene's germline CDR1 is SGHTA and CDR2 FQGNSA. V shed 6 bases and J 0 bases; nucleotides not matched to a gene: 8. The CDR3 DNA is TGTGCCAGCAGTGAAACAGGGGTCCCCTCTGGAAACACCATATATTTT. It specifies CASSETGVPSGNTIYF. The full variable domain, completed using reference TRBV7-2 and TRBJ1-3, is GAGVSQSPSNKVTEKGKDVELRCDPISGHTALYWYRQSLGQGLEFLIYFQGNSAPDKSGLPSDRFSAERTGGSVSTLTIQRTQQEDSAVYLCASSETGVPSGNTIYFGEGSWLTVV.

The table lists this clonotype with a few counts. The chain is built from TRBV7-2 and TRBJ1-5; D is unresolved. This CDR3 contains 13 residues. Germline CDR1 and CDR2: SGHTA and FQGNSA. V was shortened by 1 base and J by 9 bases, with 10 bases between the two germline ends. The CDR3 reads CASSLGVVRPQHF. The CDR3 DNA follows: TGTGCCAGCAGCTTAGGGGTAGTTCGGCCCCAGCATTTT.

This rearrangement joins TRBV5-6 to TRBJ1-1; no clear D. Trimming left V 0 bases short and J 5 bases short, with 11 bases between. In germline, CDR1 is SGHDT, CDR2 YYEEEE. This CDR3 is built from 14 residues. CDR3 sequence (DNA): TGTGCCAGCAGCTTGGGGCCGGGTCGGACTGAAGCTTTCTTT. It encodes CASSLGPGRTEAFF. Full variable domain (missing parts from reference TRBV5-6 and TRBJ1-1): DAGVTQSPTHLIKTRGQQVTLRCSPKSGHDTVSWYQQALGQGPQFIFQYYEEEERQRGNFPDRFSGHQFPNYSSELNVNALLLGDSALYLCASSLGPGRTEAFFGQGTRLTVV.

The chain employs TRBV5-1 and TRBJ2-7, with D unclear. The CDR3 extends over 13 amino acids. Germline-derived CDR1 and CDR2 are SGHRS and YFSETQ. The ends were cut back, 0 bases at V and 3 bases at J, with 7 bases in the middle. The CDR3 sequence is CASSLAFDYEQYF. DNA for the CDR3: TGCGCCAGCAGCTTGGCCTTTGACTACGAGCAGTACTTC.

The chain has TRBV12-3 or TRBV12-4 and TRBJ1-5; a weak D match, TRBD1 (5 bases). V gave up 1 base and J gave up 5 bases, with 9 bases separating them. The CDR3 totals 14 residues. The CDR3 bases are TGTGCCAGCAGTTTAGTGGGGGTGGATCAGCCCCAGCATTTT. This translates into CASSLVGVDQPQHF.

This rearrangement joins TRBV7-2 to TRBJ2-5, with 8 nucleotides matching TRBD2. J was trimmed by 5 bases and V by 1 base; bases with no gene match: 9. Germline CDR1 and CDR2: SGHTA and FQGNSA. The CDR3 is 16 residues long. CDR3 coding DNA: TGTGCCAGCAGCTTAGGGTTGACGGGAGGGCCCGAGACCCAGTACTTC. It is translated as CASSLGLTGGPETQYF.

There are a few counts of this clonotype. The chain links TRBV4-1 to TRBJ1-1, with 7 bases matching TRBD1. The ends lost 7 bases at V and 5 bases at J; junction bases unmatched: 16. This CDR3 region has 16 residues. CDR1 and CDR2 from the germline V gene are MGHRA and YSYEKL. CDR3 region: CASTTGGNRGGTEAFF. DNA for the CDR3: TGCGCCAGCACTACTGGGGGAAACAGGGGAGGGACTGAAGCTTTCTTT.

V usage is TRBV12-3 or TRBV12-4 and J usage is TRBJ1-6; 11 positions agree with TRBD1. J was trimmed by 8 bases and V by 5 bases; bases with no gene match: 2. This CDR3 has 14 residues. CDR3 residues: CASSGTGGYSPLHF. The CDR3 DNA reads as TGTGCCAGCAGTGGGACAGGGGGGTATTCACCCCTCCACTTT.

There are many counts of this clonotype. The genes are TRBV7-6 and TRBJ2-1; D is unclear. Trimming took 1 base from V and 7 from J, leaving 5 bases between them. This CDR3 is built from 12 residues. CDR1 SGHVS and CDR2 FNYEAQ come from the germline V gene. CDR3 in DNA: TGTGCCAGCAGCTTAGACGGTAATGAGCAGTTCTTC. Amino acids: CASSLDGNEQFF.

V usage is TRBV29-1 and J usage is TRBJ2-1; either TRBD1 or TRBD2 may fit D (6 bases each). CDR1 and CDR2 from the germline V gene are SQVTM and ANQGSEA. The CDR3 extends over 17 amino acids. Trimming removed 3 bases from V and 0 bases from J, with 18 bases in between. The CDR3 here is CSVDRAKGGSSYNEQFF. The CDR3 bases are TGCAGCGTTGACCGCGCCAAGGGGGGCAGCTCCTACAATGAGCAGTTCTTC.

The gene calls are TRBV20-1 and TRBJ1-1, with D maybe TRBD1 (5 bases). This CDR3 comprises 15 residues. Germline CDR1 is DFQATT and CDR2 is SNEGSKA (reference sequence). The CDR3 protein is CSLGGGPGWDTEAFF. Written as DNA, the CDR3 is TGCAGCTTGGGCGGGGGTCCTGGCTGGGACACTGAAGCTTTCTTT.

This clonotype was detected a few times. The chain joins TRBV7-9 to TRBJ1-2; the D gene is possibly TRBD1 (5 bases). Looked up from germline, CDR1 is SEHNR and CDR2 is FQNEAQ (reference sequence). V was cut by 5 bases and J by 8 bases, with 12 bases left in between. CDR3 length: 12 amino acids. CDR3 in amino acids: CASSTGTGGYTF. CDR3 in DNA: TGTGCCAGCAGCACTGGGACTGGCGGCTACACCTTC. Looking up the rest from reference TRBV7-9 and TRBJ1-2 gives the full variable domain: DTGVSQNPRHKITKRGQNVTFRCDPISEHNRLYWYRQTLGQGPEFLTYFQNEAQLEKSRLLSDRFSAERPKGSFSTLEIQRTEQGDSAMYLCASSTGTGGYTFGSGTRLTVV.

The chain links TRBV7-9 to TRBJ2-1; 9 nucleotides match TRBD2. J gave up 4 bases and V 5 bases, and 9 bases lay outside the gene matches. The germline gives CDR1 SEHNR, CDR2 FQNEAQ (reference sequence). The CDR3 runs to 16 residues. CDR3 nucleotide sequence: TGTGCCAGCAGCACCTATGGCGGGGGGGATTACAATGAGCAGTTCTTC. As protein: CASSTYGGGDYNEQFF.

This clonotype appeared a few times. The rearrangement links TRBV4-1 to TRBJ1-1, with a possible D match to TRBD1 (5 bases). CDR1 is MGHRA, CDR2 YSYEKL, per germline. Trimming removed 0 bases from V and 1 base from J, with 12 bases in between. The CDR3 covers 16 residues. DNA of the CDR3: TGCGCCAGCAGCCAAGAAAGGGGTGCCGGGAACACTGAAGCTTTCTTT. Translated, it gives CASSQERGAGNTEAFF.

This clonotype was seen more than once but under ten times. The V call is TRBV4-3, the J call TRBJ2-1; 11 bases match TRBD2. Germline CDR1 and CDR2: LGHNA and YSLEER. The CDR3 is 16 amino acids. After removal of 4 bases from V and 6 bases from J, the junction contained 8 bases not matched to a gene. Here the CDR3 DNA reads TGCGCCAGCAGCCGAACACTAGCGGGGGCCTTCAATGAGCAGTTCTTC. This codes for CASSRTLAGAFNEQFF.

This clonotype was counted between two and nine times. The V gene is TRBV20-1, the J gene TRBJ2-1; 7 bases align to TRBD2. J lost 5 bases, V lost 4 bases, and 11 bases had no gene match. CDR1 is DFQATT and CDR2 is SNEGSKA in the germline V gene (reference sequence). The CDR3 consists of 15 residues. CDR3 amino acids: CSATELAQSHNEQFF. The CDR3 bases are TGCAGTGCTACAGAACTAGCGCAATCCCACAATGAGCAGTTCTTC.

This clonotype was counted only a few times. The chain links TRBV5-1 to TRBJ1-1; 7 nucleotides agree with TRBD1. The CDR3 covers 13 residues. In germline, CDR1 is SGHRS, CDR2 YFSETQ. The junction had 2 bases not matched to a gene; V was cut back by 3 bases and J by 3 bases. This chain's CDR3 is CASSWGQYTEAFF. The CDR3 coding sequence is TGCGCCAGCAGCTGGGGACAGTACACTGAAGCTTTCTTT.

Ten or more counts support this clonotype. CDR3 amino acids: CASSSQGNTIYF. The CDR3 DNA reads TGTGCCAGCAGCTCACAGGGAAACACCATATATTTT. This rearrangement joins TRBV7-9 to TRBJ1-3; D remains unclear. The CDR3 is 12 residues long. Trimming pared 4 bases from V and 4 bases from J, leaving 5 bases between. Germline CDR1 is SEHNR and CDR2 is FQNEAQ (reference sequence). Looking up the rest from reference TRBV7-9 and TRBJ1-3 gives the full variable domain: DTGVSQNPRHKITKRGQNVTFRCDPISEHNRLYWYRQTLGQGPEFLTYFQNEAQLEKSRLLSDRFSAERPKGSFSTLEIQRTEQGDSAMYLCASSSQGNTIYFGEGSWLTVV.

This clonotype appeared a few times. The genes are TRBV29-1 and TRBJ2-7; D is unresolved. The CDR3 runs 11 residues. Trimming took 4 bases from V and 4 from J, leaving 8 bases between them. Germline V lookup: CDR1 SQVTM, CDR2 ANQGSEA. The CDR3 loop reads CSVVFNYEQYF. CDR3 coding DNA: TGCAGCGTTGTGTTCAATTACGAGCAGTACTTC.

The sample holds many counts of this clonotype. V usage is TRBV7-2 and J usage is TRBJ1-6; a possible D gene is TRBD1 (5 bases). V was trimmed by 4 bases and J by 10 bases, leaving 11 bases between them. Germline V CDR1 and CDR2: SGHTA, FQGNSA. The CDR3 has 13 residues. The CDR3 coding sequence is TGTGCCAGCAGCTGGACACTTCCCTCACCCCTCCACTTT. Protein product: CASSWTLPSPLHF.

The chain uses TRBV6-1 and TRBJ2-4, with TRBD2 as a possible D gene (6 bases). V shed 8 bases and J shed 0 bases, with 20 bases lying between them. The CDR3 has 17 amino acids. CDR1 MNHNS and CDR2 SASEGT come from the germline V gene. The CDR3 spells CASDLSGAFVAKNIQYF. CDR3 nucleotides: TGTGCCAGCGATCTCTCGGGAGCCTTCGTAGCCAAAAACATTCAGTACTTC.

Ten or more counts support this clonotype. The chain employs TRBV5-5 and TRBJ1-1; D perhaps matches TRBD1 (6 bases). The CDR3 extends over 15 amino acids. Trimming took 3 bases from V and 5 from J, leaving 17 bases between them. The germline V gene has CDR1 SGHKS and CDR2 YYEKEE (reference sequence). DNA of the CDR3: TGTGCCAGCAGCTCCTTCCCCGGACAGAGGACTGAAGCTTTCTTT. Its translation: CASSSFPGQRTEAFF.

This chain joins TRBV19 and TRBJ2-2; D uncertain. Trimming took 7 bases from V and 9 from J, leaving 12 bases between them. CDR3 size: 12 residues. Germline V lookup: CDR1 LNHDA, CDR2 SQIVND (reference sequence). The CDR3, as DNA: TGTGCCAGTAAGGCAGACTGGAGGGAGCTGTTTTTT. Translated: CASKADWRELFF. Together with reference TRBV19 and TRBJ2-2, the CDR3 gives the full variable domain: DGGITQSPKYLFRKEGQNVTLSCEQNLNHDAMYWYRQDPGQGLRLIYYSQIVNDFQKGDIAEGYSVSREKKESFPLTVTSAQKNPTAFYLCASKADWRELFFGEGSRLTVL.

The table lists this clonotype with many counts. V is TRBV12-3 or TRBV12-4 and J is TRBJ1-5, with D perhaps matching TRBD1 (6 bases). CDR3 size: 14 residues. Trimming took off 4 bases at V and 6 bases at J, with 13 bases between the two ends. The CDR3 protein is CASSSGTLSQPQHF. CDR3 DNA sequence: TGTGCCAGCAGTTCCGGGACACTCTCTCAGCCCCAGCATTTT.

This clonotype showed up just a few times. The V and J genes are TRBV10-3 and TRBJ2-7; TRBD1 might be the D (6 bases). Between the trimmed V and J ends, which lost 8 bases and 2 bases, there was a span of 7 bases. CDR1 is ENHRY and CDR2 is SYGVKD in the germline V gene. There are 11 residues in the CDR3. CDR3 sequence: CAIGQTYEQYF. DNA of the CDR3: TGTGCCATCGGACAGACCTACGAGCAGTACTTC.

This clonotype turned up a few times. V is TRBV4-3 and J is TRBJ1-3; no definite D call. This CDR3 is built from 18 residues. CDR1 is LGHNA, CDR2 YSLEER, per germline. V was shortened by 0 bases and J by 0 bases, with 15 bases between the two germline ends. CDR3 sequence reads: CASSQDLVRRTSGNTIYF. For the CDR3, the DNA is TGCGCCAGCAGCCAAGATTTGGTACGCCGTACCTCTGGAAACACCATATATTTT.

This clonotype was seen at least ten times. The chain combines TRBV25-1 with TRBJ1-2; D unresolved. The CDR3 covers 10 residues. V lost 6 bases, J lost 5 bases, and 4 bases lay in between. From germline, CDR1 is MGHDK and CDR2 SYGVNS. CDR3 DNA: TGTGCCAGCAGCGGATATGGCTACACCTTC. It encodes CASSGYGYTF.